This T cell receptor beta chain was captured by sequencing in a study of blood T cell repertoires in COVID-19. CDR3 length: 12 amino acids. CDR1 MNHEY and CDR2 SVGEGT come from the germline V gene. V was trimmed by 5 bases and J by 10 bases, leaving 14 bases between them. TCRdb keeps only in-frame clones here, not all; method: immunoSEQ multiplex PCR. This table has 100,000 to 120,000 clones, around 74% appearing once. Material: peripheral blood. The receptor's source is an older woman with acute or convalescent COVID-19. This chain joins TRBV6-2 or TRBV6-3 and TRBJ1-1; D not resolved. CDR3 in DNA: TGTGCCAGCAGTACTATCCCCCTCGGAGCTTTCTTT. Protein sequence: CASSTIPLGAFF.